The clone carrying this T cell receptor (beta chain) was counted between two and nine times. Antigen: not known. The lymph nodes were axillary draining lymph nodes from breast cancer patients. MiXCR, applied by TCRdb to the multiplex PCR reads, yields one record per CDR3 protein. The sample consists of around 130,000 distinct CDR3 sequences, less than 35% of them appearing once. The data derive from a study of breast tumors, draining lymph nodes, adjacent tissues. Whole-study results and caveats: That most tumor T cells come from lymph nodes remained unproven. Tumor repertoires ranked between lymph nodes and nontumor tissue in diversity, with V and J gene preferences.

Sequencing input: axillary lymph node tissue. This TCR came from a female donor with breast cancer. Some clones in this sample may be carry-over from other donors' samples.

This CDR3 is CASSYQGRAYNEQFF. The CDR3 region has the DNA TGTGCCAGCAGTTACCAGGGGAGAGCCTACAATGAGCAGTTCTTC. The chain links TRBV6-5 to TRBJ2-1; D is possibly TRBD1 (6 bases). Trimming cost V 2 bases and J 2 bases, with 10 bases left between them. The length of the CDR3 is 15 residues. Germline V gives CDR1 MNHEY, CDR2 SVGAGI.